A single sample gave rise to the 18 T cell receptor beta chains below, sequenced in a study of blood T cell repertoires in COVID-19. Measured with immunoSEQ multiplex PCR; TCRdb has only the in-frame clones, and not every one. This table holds around 200,000 clones, roughly 86% found once. Specimen: peripheral blood. These TCRs come from a man aged 35 to 55 with active or convalescent COVID-19.

A note on this clone: The sample has other DNA sequences that encode this CDR3 too. The chain couples TRBV3-1 (or the pseudogene TRBV3-2) to TRBJ1-1, with D tentatively TRBD1 (5 bases). Germline loops: CDR1 LGHDT, CDR2 YNNKEL (reference sequence). The CDR3 runs 14 residues. Between the trimmed V and J ends, which lost 1 base and 2 bases, there was a span of 8 bases. CDR3 in amino acids: CASSQVGGNTEAFF. The DNA for the CDR3 is TGTGCCAGCAGCCAAGTGGGGGGAAACACTGAAGCTTTCTTT.

The chain links TRBV3-1 (or the pseudogene TRBV3-2) to TRBJ2-5; D is possibly TRBD1 (6 bases). With 1 base removed from V and 5 bases from J, the gap between germline ends came to 11 bases. Germline V gives CDR1 LGHDT, CDR2 YNNKEL (reference sequence). This CDR3 contains 14 residues. The CDR3: CASSQGNRAETQYF. As DNA, the CDR3 is TGTGCCAGCAGCCAAGGGAACAGGGCGGAGACCCAGTACTTC.

The gene calls are TRBV7-9 and TRBJ1-2, with 8 bases fitting TRBD1. With V trimmed by 1 base and J by 3 bases, 4 bases remained unmatched. This CDR3 region has 15 residues. Germline V gene data show CDR1 as SEHNR and CDR2 as FQNEAQ (reference sequence). The CDR3 loop reads CASSLGTGQDYGYTF. CDR3 coding DNA: TGTGCCAGCAGCTTAGGGACAGGGCAAGACTATGGCTACACCTTC.

Regarding this clone: At one end, the junction sequence differs from germline, possibly due to a read error. The CDR3 nucleotides read TGTGCCAGCAGCCCTAACTCTCGAAACACCATATATTTT. Translating gives CASSPNSRNTIYF. The chain is built from TRBV5-8 and TRBJ1-3; D is unresolved. Germline CDR1 is SGHTS and CDR2 is YDEGEE. This CDR3 is built from 13 residues.

Here the CDR3 DNA reads TGTGCCAGCAGCTCCCCGAGGACAGACTATGGCTACACCTTC. It specifies CASSSPRTDYGYTF. This chain joins TRBV9 and TRBJ1-2; the D gene is possibly TRBD1 (6 bases). V was clipped by 4 bases and J by 3 bases, with 13 bases between them. The CDR3 totals 14 residues. CDR1 is SGDLS, CDR2 YYNGEE, per germline.

The chain links TRBV28 to TRBJ2-7, with D perhaps matching TRBD2 (5 bases). V lost 3 bases and J 7 bases, leaving 16 bases between the germline ends. Germline CDR1 and CDR2: MDHEN and SYDVKM. The CDR3 spans 14 residues. CDR3 amino acids: CASSLAGGLLEQYF. The CDR3 bases are TGTGCCAGCAGTTTGGCGGGCGGCCTACTGGAGCAGTACTTC. The whole variable domain, remainder taken from reference TRBV28 and TRBJ2-7, is DVKVTQSSRYLVKRTGEKVFLECVQDMDHENMFWYRQDPGLGLRLIYFSYDVKMKEKGDIPEGYSVSREKKERFSLILESASTNQTSMYLCASSLAGGLLEQYFGPGTRLTVT.

The V gene is TRBV5-1, the J gene TRBJ2-3; D may be TRBD2 (5 bases). Germline V gene sequence: CDR1 SGHRS, CDR2 YFSETQ. Trimming left V 0 bases short and J 5 bases short, with 13 bases between. The CDR3 length is 15 residues. This chain's CDR3 is CASSLAAGFGDTQYF. The CDR3 DNA reads as TGCGCCAGCAGCTTGGCCGCGGGTTTCGGAGATACGCAGTATTTT.

This sequence joins TRBV28 and TRBJ1-5; 9 positions agree with TRBD1. The trim removed 6 bases at V and 1 base at J, leaving 4 bases unmatched. CDR1 is MDHEN and CDR2 is SYDVKM in the germline V gene. This CDR3 spans 15 amino acids. The CDR3 region is CASSQTGGSNQPQHF. In DNA form, the CDR3 reads TGTGCCAGCAGCCAGACAGGGGGGAGCAATCAGCCCCAGCATTTT.

This chain uses TRBV19 with TRBJ1-1; D not resolved. The V end lost 0 bases, the J end lost 8 bases, and 4 bases lay between the germline ends. The CDR3 sequence is 11 residues long. Looked up from germline, CDR1 is LNHDA and CDR2 is SQIVND (reference sequence). The CDR3 loop reads CASSIDREAFF. The CDR3 DNA sequence: TGTGCCAGTAGTATAGACAGGGAAGCTTTCTTT.

The V gene is TRBV9, the J gene TRBJ2-1, with D unresolved. CDR3 length: 13 residues. Per germline, CDR1 SGDLS and CDR2 YYNGEE. Deletions cut 4 bases from V and 6 bases from J, with 11 bases between. CDR3 DNA: TGTGCCAGCAGCCCAGGATCAAGCAATGAGCAGTTCTTC. Encoded protein: CASSPGSSNEQFF.

The V call is TRBV7-9, the J call TRBJ1-4; the match to TRBD1 covers 8 bases. CDR1 and CDR2 (germline): SEHNR, FQNEAQ (reference sequence). This CDR3 comprises 15 residues. J was trimmed by 8 bases and V by 1 base; bases with no gene match: 6. In DNA, the CDR3 is TGTGCCAGCAGCTTAGGGACAGGGTTGGTGGAAAAACTGTTTTTT. It specifies CASSLGTGLVEKLFF.

This chain joins TRBV7-9 and TRBJ1-5; 9 bases fit TRBD1. Unmatched junction bases numbered 3, after V lost 5 bases and J lost 1 base. In germline, CDR1 is SEHNR, CDR2 FQNEAQ (reference sequence). There are 15 residues in the CDR3. The CDR3 sequence: CASSGGQGSNQPQHF. The CDR3 DNA sequence: TGTGCCAGCAGCGGCGGACAGGGGAGCAATCAGCCCCAGCATTTT.

This chain connects TRBV14 to TRBJ1-2, with D perhaps TRBD1 (5 bases). The CDR3 length is 13 residues. Germline CDR1 SGHDN, CDR2 FVKESK. Trimming left V 1 base short and J 8 bases short, with 11 bases between. The CDR3 reads CASSQAPGGGYTF. Here the CDR3 DNA reads TGTGCCAGCAGCCAAGCCCCCGGGGGAGGCTACACCTTC.

V is TRBV7-9 and J is TRBJ1-1; maybe TRBD1 (5 bases). The CDR3 runs to 13 residues. V lost 5 bases and J 1 base, leaving 8 bases between the germline ends. Germline loops: CDR1 SEHNR, CDR2 FQNEAQ (reference sequence). In nucleotides, the CDR3 is TGTGCCAGCAGCCCGACAGAGAACACTGAAGCTTTCTTT. Protein product: CASSPTENTEAFF.

This clone was seen only once. The rearrangement joins TRBV6-1 to TRBJ1-2; unclear D gene. Germline assignment: CDR1 MNHNS and CDR2 SASEGT. Trimming took 0 bases from V and 7 from J, leaving 9 bases between them. This CDR3 has 13 amino acids. The CDR3 nucleotides are TGTGCCAGCAGTGAAGCGCCCGAGGGTGGCTACACCTTC. Translating it yields CASSEAPEGGYTF.

The chain joins TRBV19 to TRBJ1-1; D perhaps matches TRBD1 (5 bases). The V gene's germline CDR1 is LNHDA and CDR2 SQIVND (reference sequence). The CDR3 loop spans 13 amino acids. V lost 6 bases to trimming and J lost 1 base, with 9 bases between them. For the CDR3, the DNA is TGTGCCAGTAGAGACAGACGGAACACTGAAGCTTTCTTT. Translating gives CASRDRRNTEAFF.

The chain combines TRBV19 with TRBJ1-6; D is uncertain. Germline lookup yields CDR1 LNHDA and CDR2 SQIVND (reference sequence). This CDR3 is 18 amino acids long. The ends were cut back, 3 bases at V and 0 bases at J, with 15 bases in the middle. In nucleotides, the CDR3 is TGTGCCAGTAGTATCGGGGTGTCAGTTAGCTCCTATAATTCACCCCTCCACTTT. Its translation: CASSIGVSVSSYNSPLHF. The full variable domain, in which reference TRBV19 and TRBJ1-6 provide the parts outside the CDR3, is DGGITQSPKYLFRKEGQNVTLSCEQNLNHDAMYWYRQDPGQGLRLIYYSQIVNDFQKGDIAEGYSVSREKKESFPLTVTSAQKNPTAFYLCASSIGVSVSSYNSPLHFGNGTRLTVT.

This sequence joins TRBV6-5 and TRBJ1-6; D possibly corresponds to TRBD1 (5 bases). The V gene's germline CDR1 is MNHEY and CDR2 SVGAGI. CDR3 size: 15 residues. Trimming cost V 7 bases and J 7 bases, with 17 bases left between them. The CDR3 is CASNAPGVGNSPLHF. CDR3 in DNA: TGTGCCAGCAACGCGCCGGGGGTGGGGAATTCACCCCTCCACTTT.